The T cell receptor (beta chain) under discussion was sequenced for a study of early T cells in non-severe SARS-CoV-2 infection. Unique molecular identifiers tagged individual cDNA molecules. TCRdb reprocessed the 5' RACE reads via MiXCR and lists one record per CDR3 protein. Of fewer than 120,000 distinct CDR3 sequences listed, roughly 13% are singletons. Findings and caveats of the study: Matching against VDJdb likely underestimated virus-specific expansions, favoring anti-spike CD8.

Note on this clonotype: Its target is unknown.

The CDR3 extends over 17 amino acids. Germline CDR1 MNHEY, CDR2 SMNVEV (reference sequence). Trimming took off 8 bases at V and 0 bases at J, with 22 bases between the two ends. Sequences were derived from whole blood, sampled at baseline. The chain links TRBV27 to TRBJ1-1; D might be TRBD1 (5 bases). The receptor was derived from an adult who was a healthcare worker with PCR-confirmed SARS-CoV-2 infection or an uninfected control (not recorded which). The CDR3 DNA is TGTGCCAGCGTTGACGTAGGCCGGGGCAGGCTGAACACTGAAGCTTTCTTT. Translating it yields CASVDVGRGRLNTEAFF.